Shown below are 9 T cell receptor beta chains from a single sample sequenced in a study of Ad26.COV2.S vaccination and SARS-CoV-2 variants. Generated by immunoSEQ multiplex PCR, the TCRdb table keeps only in-frame clones and is missing some. The sample holds more than 350,000 clones, 90% seen once. As to treatment: 15 to 20 received Ad26.COV2.S at low or high dose, single or two shots; about five received placebo; per-sample allocation not given. Samples were taken on day 63 after the first vaccine or placebo injection. The sample was peripheral blood, taken in a trial of Ad26.COV2.S vaccine versus placebo. Receptors originate from a person between 18 and 65 years old who received the Ad26.COV2.S COVID-19 vaccine or a placebo.

J is TRBJ1-1 and V is TRBV2; no clear D. Trimming pared 6 bases from V and 3 bases from J, leaving 8 bases between. Germline lookup yields CDR1 SNHLY and CDR2 FYNNEI. The CDR3 extends over 12 amino acids. CDR3 region: CASSLSDTEAFF. The CDR3 region has the DNA TGTGCCAGCAGCCTCTCCGACACTGAAGCTTTCTTT.

Only a few counts were recorded for this clone. V gene TRBV19 combines with J gene TRBJ1-2, with 8 nucleotides matching TRBD1. Germline CDR1 LNHDA, CDR2 SQIVND (reference sequence). With 5 bases clipped from V and 4 bases from J, the junction kept 12 bases outside the gene matches. This CDR3 has 16 residues. CDR3 amino acids: CASSSPTGANFYGYTF. CDR3 DNA: TGTGCCAGTAGTTCACCGACAGGGGCTAATTTCTATGGCTACACCTTC.

This clone was recorded a few times. The chain employs TRBV2 and TRBJ2-1, with D tentatively TRBD1 (6 bases). Trimming removed 6 bases at V and 12 bases at J, with 15 bases between. The CDR3 spans 12 residues. Germline values: CDR1 SNHLY, CDR2 FYNNEI. Here the CDR3 reads CASSNTGGWQFF. The DNA for the CDR3 is TGTGCCAGCAGCAATACTGGGGGCTGGCAGTTCTTC.

This clone was seen only once. This chain's CDR3 is CASSLAAGDYGYTF. For the CDR3, the DNA is TGTGCCAGCAGCTTAGCGGCAGGGGACTATGGCTACACCTTC. The chain links TRBV7-2 to TRBJ1-2, with a possible D match to TRBD1 (6 bases). Trimming pared 0 bases from V and 3 bases from J, leaving 8 bases between. This CDR3 spans 14 amino acids. CDR1 SGHTA and CDR2 FQGNSA come from the germline V gene.

This chain uses TRBV6-5 with TRBJ1-2, with 9 bases that match TRBD1. There are 15 residues in the CDR3. Germline CDR1 and CDR2: MNHEY and SVGAGI. V lost 6 bases to trimming and J lost 2 bases; unmatched junction nucleotides: 7. The CDR3 DNA follows: TGTGCCAGCAGGCCACAGGGGGCAAAGAACTATGGCTACACCTTC. This gives the protein CASRPQGAKNYGYTF.

This clone was detected once. The chain has TRBV18 and TRBJ2-2; D perhaps matches TRBD2 (5 bases). The CDR3 contains 18 residues. Germline CDR1 is KGHSH and CDR2 is LQKENI. V shed 5 bases and J shed 4 bases, with 23 bases lying between them. As DNA, the CDR3 is TGTGCCAGCTCATCTGTGAGAGTAGTGGGAGCGACCACCGGGGAGCTGTTTTTT. Translated, it gives CASSSVRVVGATTGELFF.

As to this clone: Other DNA sequences in this sample translate to the same CDR3. The genes are TRBV11-2 and TRBJ2-7, with D hard to call. The CDR3 is 13 residues long. V lost 1 base and J lost 1, with 5 bases in between. CDR1 SGHAT and CDR2 FQNNGV come from the germline V gene. The CDR3 spells CASSLGPSYEQYF. Here the CDR3 DNA reads TGTGCCAGCAGCTTAGGTCCTTCCTACGAGCAGTACTTC.

V is TRBV5-1 and J is TRBJ2-3; TRBD2 matches at 8 bases. Losses at the gene ends were 1 base for V and 1 base for J; bases not matched to a gene: 2. CDR1 is SGHRS and CDR2 is YFSETQ in the germline V gene. The CDR3 has 15 residues. CDR3 bases: TGCGCCAGCAGCTTGACTAGCGGAGGCACAGATACGCAGTATTTT. It specifies CASSLTSGGTDTQYF.

The chain joins TRBV6-5 to TRBJ1-5, with D hard to call. The V gene lost 6 bases and the J gene lost 7 bases, with 13 bases spanning the gap. The CDR3 sequence is 13 residues long. Germline V gene lookup returns CDR1 MNHEY and CDR2 SVGAGI. This CDR3 is CASSPEALQPQHF. The CDR3 bases are TGTGCCAGCAGCCCCGAGGCGCTACAGCCCCAGCATTTT.